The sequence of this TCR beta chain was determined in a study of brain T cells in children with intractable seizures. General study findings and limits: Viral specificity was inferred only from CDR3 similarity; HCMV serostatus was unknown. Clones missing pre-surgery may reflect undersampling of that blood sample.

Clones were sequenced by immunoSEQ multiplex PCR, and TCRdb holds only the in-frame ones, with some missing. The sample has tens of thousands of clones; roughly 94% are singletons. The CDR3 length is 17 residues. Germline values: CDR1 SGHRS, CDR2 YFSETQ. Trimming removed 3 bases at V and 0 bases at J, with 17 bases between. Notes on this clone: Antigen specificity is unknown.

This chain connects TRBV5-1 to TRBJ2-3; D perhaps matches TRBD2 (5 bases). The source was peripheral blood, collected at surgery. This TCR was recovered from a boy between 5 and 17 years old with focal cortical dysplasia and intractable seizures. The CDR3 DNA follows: TGCGCCAGCAGCTCCCCTTGGGAGTTTGCTAGCACAGATACGCAGTATTTT. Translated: CASSSPWEFASTDTQYF.